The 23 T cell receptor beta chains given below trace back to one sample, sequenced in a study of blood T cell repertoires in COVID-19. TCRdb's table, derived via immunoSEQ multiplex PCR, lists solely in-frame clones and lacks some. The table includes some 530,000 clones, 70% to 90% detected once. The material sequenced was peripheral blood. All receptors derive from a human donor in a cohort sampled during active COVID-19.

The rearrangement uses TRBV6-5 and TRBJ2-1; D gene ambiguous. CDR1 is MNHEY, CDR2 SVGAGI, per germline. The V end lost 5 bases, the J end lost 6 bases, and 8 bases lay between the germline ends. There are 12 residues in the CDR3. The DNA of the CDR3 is TGTGCCAGCAGTATGGCCAGCAATGAGCAGTTCTTC. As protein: CASSMASNEQFF.

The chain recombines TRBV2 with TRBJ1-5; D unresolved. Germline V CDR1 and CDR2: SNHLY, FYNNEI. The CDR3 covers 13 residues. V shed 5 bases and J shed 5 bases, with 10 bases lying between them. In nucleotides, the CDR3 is TGTGCCAGCAGTTACAGTATTGATCAGCCCCAGCATTTT. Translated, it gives CASSYSIDQPQHF.

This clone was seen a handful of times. The DNA for the CDR3 is TGTGCCAGCAGACAGTCGGACAGGGACACTGAAGCTTTCTTT. This sequence encodes CASRQSDRDTEAFF. The chain links TRBV6-5 to TRBJ1-1; the match to TRBD1 covers 8 bases. The junction had 6 bases not matched to a gene; V was cut back by 6 bases and J by 3 bases. Germline assignment: CDR1 MNHEY and CDR2 SVGAGI. The CDR3 spans 14 residues.

The CDR3 bases are TGTGCCAGCAGTCGCGACAGCTATGGCTACACCTTC. This encodes CASSRDSYGYTF. The genes are TRBV28 and TRBJ1-2, with D perhaps TRBD1 (5 bases). The CDR3 covers 12 residues. Between the trimmed V and J ends, which lost 5 bases and 4 bases, there was a span of 8 bases. The germline V gene encodes CDR1 MDHEN and CDR2 SYDVKM.

The CDR3 region is CASSQDALAGGTNEQFF. As DNA, the CDR3 is TGTGCCAGCAGCCAAGACGCACTAGCGGGAGGTACAAATGAGCAGTTCTTC. This chain links TRBV3-1 (or the pseudogene TRBV3-2) with TRBJ2-1, with 12 positions matching TRBD2. The CDR3 spans 17 residues. The V and J ends lost 0 bases and 7 bases, in that order; junction bases with no gene match: 7. Per the germline V gene, CDR1 is LGHDT and CDR2 is YNNKEL (reference sequence).

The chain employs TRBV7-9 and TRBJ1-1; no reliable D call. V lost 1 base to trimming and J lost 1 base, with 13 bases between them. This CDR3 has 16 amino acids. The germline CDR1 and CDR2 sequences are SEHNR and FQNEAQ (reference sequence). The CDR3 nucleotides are TGTGCCAGCAGCTTAGTTACCGGGAGAGGGAACACTGAAGCTTTCTTT. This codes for CASSLVTGRGNTEAFF.

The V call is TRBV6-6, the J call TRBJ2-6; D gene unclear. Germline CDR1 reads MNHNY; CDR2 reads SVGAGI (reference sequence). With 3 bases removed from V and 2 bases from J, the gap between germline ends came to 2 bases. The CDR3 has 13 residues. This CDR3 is CASSYTGANVLTF. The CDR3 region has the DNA TGTGCCAGCAGTTATACTGGGGCCAACGTCCTGACTTTC.

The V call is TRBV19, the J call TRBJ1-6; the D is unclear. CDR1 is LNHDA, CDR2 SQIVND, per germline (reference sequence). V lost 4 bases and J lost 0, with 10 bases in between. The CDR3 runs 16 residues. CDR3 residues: CASSTSYSSYNSPLHF. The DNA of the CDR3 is TGTGCCAGTAGTACATCCTACAGCTCCTATAATTCACCCCTCCACTTT.

CDR3 DNA: TGTGCCAGCACCCTAGCGGCACTAGCCTACGAGCAGTACTTC. Translation gives CASTLAALAYEQYF. V gene TRBV7-9 combines with J gene TRBJ2-7; 7 bases map to TRBD2. CDR3 length equals 14 residues. Unmatched junction bases numbered 8, after V lost 7 bases and J lost 2 bases. Germline CDR1 reads SEHNR; CDR2 reads FQNEAQ (reference sequence).

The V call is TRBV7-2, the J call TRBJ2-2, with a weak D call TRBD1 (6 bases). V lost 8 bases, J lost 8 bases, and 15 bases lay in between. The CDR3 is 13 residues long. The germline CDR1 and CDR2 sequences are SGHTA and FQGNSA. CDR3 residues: CASEVGALGELFF. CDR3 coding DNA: TGTGCCAGCGAAGTGGGGGCGCTGGGGGAGCTGTTTTTT.

The DNA for the CDR3 is TGTGCCAGCAGCGTTCTAGCGGAAAGCGGGGAGCTGTTTTTT. Its protein product is CASSVLAESGELFF. V gene TRBV9 combines with J gene TRBJ2-2, with 7 nucleotides matching TRBD2. The J segment lost 7 bases and the V segment lost 2 bases, leaving 5 bases of the junction unmatched. The germline V gene encodes CDR1 SGDLS and CDR2 YYNGEE. The CDR3 is 14 amino acids.

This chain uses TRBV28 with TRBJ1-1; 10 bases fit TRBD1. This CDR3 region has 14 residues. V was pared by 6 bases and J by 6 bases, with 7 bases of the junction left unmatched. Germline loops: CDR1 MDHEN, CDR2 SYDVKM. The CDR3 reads CASSLPGQGSEAFF. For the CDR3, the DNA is TGTGCCAGCAGCCTTCCGGGACAGGGGTCTGAAGCTTTCTTT.

The chain's CDR3 is CARARASGSPTYEQYF. CDR3 nucleotide sequence: TGTGCCAGGGCCCGGGCTAGCGGGAGTCCTACCTACGAGCAGTACTTC. J is TRBJ2-7 and V is TRBV6-4; 10 nucleotides agree with TRBD2. V was pared by 9 bases and J by 2 bases, with 13 bases of the junction left unmatched. The CDR3 consists of 16 residues. Germline CDR1 is MRHNA and CDR2 is SNTAGT.

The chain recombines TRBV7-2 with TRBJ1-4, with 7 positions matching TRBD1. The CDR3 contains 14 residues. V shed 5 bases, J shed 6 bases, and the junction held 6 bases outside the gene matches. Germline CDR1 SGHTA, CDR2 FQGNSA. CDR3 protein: CASSVTGSDEKLFF. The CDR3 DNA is TGTGCCAGCAGCGTGACAGGGTCGGATGAAAAACTGTTTTTT.

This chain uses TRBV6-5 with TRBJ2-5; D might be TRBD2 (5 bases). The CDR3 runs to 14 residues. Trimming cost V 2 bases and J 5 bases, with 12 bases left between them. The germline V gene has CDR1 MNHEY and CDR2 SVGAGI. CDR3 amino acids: CASSYPGRGETQYF. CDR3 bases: TGTGCCAGCAGTTACCCGGGCCGAGGGGAGACCCAGTACTTC.

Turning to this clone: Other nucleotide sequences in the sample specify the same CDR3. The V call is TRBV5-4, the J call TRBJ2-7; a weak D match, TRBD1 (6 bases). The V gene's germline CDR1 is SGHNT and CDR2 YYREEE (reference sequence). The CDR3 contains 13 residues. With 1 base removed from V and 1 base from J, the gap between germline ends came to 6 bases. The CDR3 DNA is TGTGCCAGCAGCTTGCAGGGGTCCTACGAGCAGTACTTC. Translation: CASSLQGSYEQYF.

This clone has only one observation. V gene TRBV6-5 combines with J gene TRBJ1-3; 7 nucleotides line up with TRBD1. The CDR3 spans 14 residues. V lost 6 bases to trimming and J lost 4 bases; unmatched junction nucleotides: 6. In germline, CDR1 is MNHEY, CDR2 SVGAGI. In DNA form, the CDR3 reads TGTGCCAGCAGCCACAGGGGCAGCGGAAACACCATATATTTT. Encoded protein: CASSHRGSGNTIYF.

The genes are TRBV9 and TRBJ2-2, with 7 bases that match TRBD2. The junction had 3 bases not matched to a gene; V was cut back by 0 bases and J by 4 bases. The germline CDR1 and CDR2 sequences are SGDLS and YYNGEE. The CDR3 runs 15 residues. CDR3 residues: CASSVDGRTTGELFF. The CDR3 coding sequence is TGTGCCAGCAGCGTAGACGGGAGGACCACCGGGGAGCTGTTTTTT.

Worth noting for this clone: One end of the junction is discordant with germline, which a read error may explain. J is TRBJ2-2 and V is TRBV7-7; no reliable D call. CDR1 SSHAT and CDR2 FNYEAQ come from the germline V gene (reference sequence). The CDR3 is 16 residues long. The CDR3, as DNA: TGTGCTAGCAGCTTAGCCCCCACTCTGAACACCGGGGAGCTGTTTTTT. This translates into CASSLAPTLNTGELFF.

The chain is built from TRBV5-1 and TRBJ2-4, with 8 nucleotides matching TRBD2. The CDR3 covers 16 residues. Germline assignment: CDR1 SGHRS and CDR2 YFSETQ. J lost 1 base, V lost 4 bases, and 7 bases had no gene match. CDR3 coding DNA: TGCGCCAGCAGCGGGGGGCGGGGGGCGGCCAAAAACATTCAGTACTTC. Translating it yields CASSGGRGAAKNIQYF.

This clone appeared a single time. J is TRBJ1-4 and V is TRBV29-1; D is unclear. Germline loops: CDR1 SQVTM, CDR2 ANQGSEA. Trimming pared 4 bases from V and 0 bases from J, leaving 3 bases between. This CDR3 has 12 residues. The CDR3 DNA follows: TGCAGCGTTGGAGCAACTAATGAAAAACTGTTTTTT. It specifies CSVGATNEKLFF.

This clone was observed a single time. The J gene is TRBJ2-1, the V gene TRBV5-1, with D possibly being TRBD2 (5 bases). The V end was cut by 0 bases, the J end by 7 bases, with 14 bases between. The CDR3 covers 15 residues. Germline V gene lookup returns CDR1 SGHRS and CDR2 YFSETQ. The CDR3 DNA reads TGCGCCAGCAGCTTGGGGGGAGAAGGCTGGAATGAGCAGTTCTTC. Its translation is CASSLGGEGWNEQFF.

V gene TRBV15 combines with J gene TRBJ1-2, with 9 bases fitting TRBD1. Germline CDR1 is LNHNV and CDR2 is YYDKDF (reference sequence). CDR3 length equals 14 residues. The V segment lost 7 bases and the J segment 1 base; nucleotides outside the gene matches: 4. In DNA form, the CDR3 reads TGTGCCACCAAACCGGGACAGGGTAACTATGGCTACACCTTC. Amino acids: CATKPGQGNYGYTF.